The present entry profiles one T cell receptor beta chain with its context. Antigen: not known. The repertoire was sequenced with immunoSEQ multiplex PCR; TCRdb's copy has only in-frame clones and lacks some. The sample has approximately 10,000 clones; roughly 84% are singletons. CDR3 length: 14 amino acids. V lost 1 base, J lost 5 bases, and 9 bases lay in between. The germline CDR1 and CDR2 sequences are MNHEY and SMNVEV (reference sequence). The data are from a study of OX40 agonist ivuxolimab in advanced cancers. Study overall: Ivuxolimab was delivered to patients intravenously every 2 weeks at doses spanning 0.01 to 10 mg/kg.

General study results and limits: Researchers did not determine the expanded peripheral T cells' antigen specificity. Expansion of clones was among the lowest in partial responders at 0.1-3.0 mg/kg. CD4+ T cells averaged fewer expanded clones than CD8+ T cells.

The clonotype comes from an adult with an advanced solid tumor such as melanoma, head and neck, liver or kidney cancer. The chain employs TRBV27 and TRBJ1-5; D unclear. Sequenced here: CD4+ or CD8+ T cells sorted from blood, sampled in a trial of the OX40 agonist ivuxolimab. The DNA for the CDR3 is TGTGCCAGCAGTTTATACGGAGCGGATCAGCCCCAGCATTTT. This gives the protein CASSLYGADQPQHF.